The 22 T cell receptor beta chains below come from one sample, sequenced in a study of blood T cell repertoires in COVID-19. Clones were sequenced by immunoSEQ multiplex PCR, and TCRdb holds only the in-frame ones, with some missing. This table has about 110,000 clones, less than 75% appearing once. Material for sequencing was peripheral blood. All receptors derive from a woman aged 40 to 49 with acute or convalescent COVID-19.

This clone was counted only a few times. This sequence joins TRBV7-3 and TRBJ2-3; tentatively, D is TRBD1 (5 bases). Deletions cut 2 bases from V and 0 bases from J, with 9 bases between. The CDR3 has 15 residues. Germline V CDR1 and CDR2: SGHTA, FQGTGA. CDR3 amino acids: CASSLDGHSTDTQYF. Here the CDR3 DNA reads TGTGCCAGCAGCTTAGATGGACATAGCACAGATACGCAGTATTTT.

The chain joins TRBV30 to TRBJ1-6, with a weak D call TRBD1 (5 bases). The CDR3 contains 15 residues. Germline V gene lookup returns CDR1 GTSNPN and CDR2 SVGIG (reference sequence). Trimming left V 2 bases short and J 10 bases short, with 18 bases between. The CDR3 DNA reads TGTGCCTGGAGTCCTTATGGGGGGAATTCGTCACCCCTCCACTTT. Translated: CAWSPYGGNSSPLHF. Using reference TRBV30 and TRBJ1-6 for the parts outside the CDR3, the full variable domain is SQTIHQWPATLVQPVGSPLSLECTVEGTSNPNLYWYRQAAGRGLQLLFYSVGIGQISSEVPQNLSASRPQDRQFILSSKKLLLSDSGFYLCAWSPYGGNSSPLHFGNGTRLTVT.

The CDR3 sequence is CASSLKSSDYTYEQYF. The CDR3 DNA sequence: TGCGCCAGCAGCTTGAAGAGCAGTGACTACACCTACGAGCAGTACTTC. V is TRBV5-1 and J is TRBJ2-7; TRBD2 might be the D (5 bases). CDR3 size: 16 residues. V lost 1 base, J lost 2 bases, and 16 bases lay in between. CDR1 is SGHRS and CDR2 is YFSETQ in the germline V gene.

This rearrangement joins TRBV13 to TRBJ1-6; 9 bases line up with TRBD1. Germline CDR1 PRHDT, CDR2 FYEKMQ (reference sequence). V lost 6 bases to trimming and J lost 5 bases; unmatched junction nucleotides: 8. This CDR3 is built from 16 residues. The CDR3 here is CASRRRDRVDNSPLHF. The CDR3 DNA follows: TGTGCCAGCAGACGACGGGACAGGGTGGATAATTCACCCCTCCACTTT.

This rearrangement joins TRBV9 to TRBJ2-5; 8 positions match TRBD1. This CDR3 spans 15 amino acids. Per germline, CDR1 SGDLS and CDR2 YYNGEE. J gave up 5 bases and V 2 bases, and 8 bases lay outside the gene matches. For the CDR3, the DNA is TGTGCCAGCAGCGTCATGACAGGGGCAATGGAGACCCAGTACTTC. Translation: CASSVMTGAMETQYF.

This clone was observed a handful of times. J is TRBJ2-2 and V is TRBV5-6, with D maybe TRBD1 (6 bases). The CDR3 runs to 15 residues. Deletions cut 2 bases from V and 1 base from J, with 9 bases between. The germline V gene has CDR1 SGHDT and CDR2 YYEEEE. The CDR3 DNA sequence: TGTGCCAGCAGCTTCAGGGGTTGGAACACCGGGGAGCTGTTTTTT. This gives the protein CASSFRGWNTGELFF.

The genes are TRBV10-2 and TRBJ2-5, with 9 bases identical to TRBD2. Germline V gene lookup returns CDR1 WSHSY and CDR2 SAAADI. This CDR3 comprises 13 residues. V shed 9 bases and J 2 bases; nucleotides not matched to a gene: 4. The CDR3 nucleotides read TGCGCCAGTAAGCGGGGGGTACAAGAGACCCAGTACTTC. Translated, it gives CASKRGVQETQYF.

The chain couples TRBV5-3 to TRBJ2-4, with TRBD2 matching 15 bases. TRBV5-3 is treated as an ORF (open reading frame) with a function not yet certain. The CDR3 has 20 residues. With V trimmed by 3 bases and J by 10 bases, 20 bases remained unmatched. The CDR3 loop reads CARSCKVPGLAGGPRGIQYF. The CDR3, as DNA: TGTGCCAGAAGCTGCAAGGTCCCGGGACTAGCGGGGGGACCCCGGGGGATTCAGTACTTC.

In DNA form, the CDR3 reads TGTGCCAGCAGTCCCTGGGGGACAGGGGGCCAGAACACTGAAGCTTTCTTT. Translated, it gives CASSPWGTGGQNTEAFF. This chain connects TRBV2 to TRBJ1-1, with 12 bases fitting TRBD1. The germline V gene encodes CDR1 SNHLY and CDR2 FYNNEI. V shed 5 bases and J 1 base; nucleotides not matched to a gene: 8. This CDR3 has 17 amino acids.

In this sample, this clone turned up many times. V gene TRBV9 combines with J gene TRBJ1-1; possibly TRBD1 for D (5 bases). The length of the CDR3 is 14 residues. V lost 0 bases to trimming and J lost 4 bases, with 10 bases between them. In germline, CDR1 is SGDLS, CDR2 YYNGEE. The CDR3 loop reads CASSVGGAITEAFF. The DNA for the CDR3 is TGTGCCAGCAGCGTAGGGGGCGCGATCACTGAAGCTTTCTTT. The full variable domain, completed using reference TRBV9 and TRBJ1-1, is DSGVTQTPKHLITATGQRVTLRCSPRSGDLSVYWYQQSLDQGLQFLIQYYNGEERAKGNILERFSAQQFPDLHSELNLSSLELGDSALYFCASSVGGAITEAFFGQGTRLTVV.

This clone showed up just a few times. The rearrangement joins TRBV11-3 to TRBJ2-3; 16 nucleotides align to TRBD2. The CDR3 sequence is 18 residues long. CDR1 and CDR2 from the germline V gene are SGHNT and YENEEA. With V trimmed by 3 bases and J by 1 base, 4 bases remained unmatched. The CDR3 spells CASSLGTSGGAGTDTQYF. CDR3 sequence (DNA): TGTGCCAGCAGCTTGGGGACTAGCGGGGGGGCCGGCACAGATACGCAGTATTTT.

This chain links TRBV29-1 with TRBJ1-1; a weak D match, TRBD1 (6 bases). The germline gives CDR1 SQVTM, CDR2 ANQGSEA. Trimming removed 7 bases from V and 3 bases from J, with 15 bases in between. The CDR3 is 13 amino acids. The CDR3 loop is CSGTTQGYTEAFF. CDR3 sequence (DNA): TGCAGCGGAACTACACAGGGTTACACTGAAGCTTTCTTT.

This chain connects TRBV7-9 to TRBJ2-3; D is possibly TRBD2 (5 bases). Germline V lookup: CDR1 SEHNR, CDR2 FQNEAQ (reference sequence). The V end lost 11 bases, the J end lost 1 base, and 16 bases lay between the germline ends. The CDR3 consists of 14 residues. The CDR3 is CAGIGMTRTDTQYF. The DNA for the CDR3 is TGTGCCGGCATCGGGATGACCCGCACAGATACGCAGTATTTT. Variable domain in full (rest from reference TRBV7-9 and TRBJ2-3): DTGVSQNPRHKITKRGQNVTFRCDPISEHNRLYWYRQTLGQGPEFLTYFQNEAQLEKSRLLSDRFSAERPKGSFSTLEIQRTEQGDSAMYLCAGIGMTRTDTQYFGPGTRLTVL.

This clone came up once. The chain employs TRBV29-1 and TRBJ1-6, with 9 positions matching TRBD1. V lost 6 bases and J lost 9; bases outside the gene matches: 6. There are 13 residues in the CDR3. Germline-derived CDR1 and CDR2 are SQVTM and ANQGSEA. The chain's CDR3 is CSVGQGRGSPLHF. The CDR3 DNA reads TGCAGCGTCGGACAGGGGCGAGGTTCACCCCTCCACTTT.

This clone has a handful of counts. The V and J genes are TRBV7-9 and TRBJ1-1, with D possibly matching TRBD1 (6 bases). The CDR3 contains 14 residues. V lost 5 bases, J lost 0 bases, and 10 bases lay in between. CDR1 and CDR2 from the germline V gene are SEHNR and FQNEAQ (reference sequence). In nucleotides, the CDR3 is TGTGCCAGCAGCCCAACAGGGATGAACACTGAAGCTTTCTTT. Protein sequence: CASSPTGMNTEAFF.

The rearrangement links TRBV27 to TRBJ2-5; possible D gene TRBD1, 5 bases. CDR1 and CDR2 from the germline V gene are MNHEY and SMNVEV (reference sequence). Between the trimmed V and J ends, which lost 8 bases and 4 bases, there was a span of 8 bases. This CDR3 comprises 11 residues. CDR3 in amino acids: CASGQGETQYF. The CDR3 DNA reads as TGTGCCAGCGGGCAGGGAGAGACCCAGTACTTC.

This chain uses TRBV3-1 (or the pseudogene TRBV3-2) with TRBJ2-7; the D gene is possibly TRBD2 (5 bases). CDR1 and CDR2 (germline): LGHDT, YNNKEL (reference sequence). This CDR3 has 15 amino acids. Trimming took off 0 bases at V and 0 bases at J, with 9 bases between the two ends. The CDR3 spells CASSQEQEDSYEQYF. The CDR3 region has the DNA TGTGCCAGCAGCCAAGAGCAGGAGGACTCCTACGAGCAGTACTTC.

V is TRBV28 and J is TRBJ2-7; D gene uncertain. The CDR3 is 15 amino acids. Germline loops: CDR1 MDHEN, CDR2 SYDVKM. V lost 2 bases and J 7 bases, leaving 18 bases between the germline ends. The CDR3 nucleotides are TGTGCCAGCAGTTTAGATCCTGGCTCTCTAGTGGAGCAGTACTTC. This codes for CASSLDPGSLVEQYF.

This clone was seen a handful of times. The chain carries TRBV30 and TRBJ2-5; 7 bases line up with TRBD2. CDR3 length: 14 residues. Unmatched junction bases numbered 12, after V lost 7 bases and J lost 4 bases. Germline-derived CDR1 and CDR2 are GTSNPN and SVGIG (reference sequence). The CDR3 DNA sequence: TGTGCCTATAACCGGGACTGGGGGGGAGAGACCCAGTACTTC. This encodes CAYNRDWGGETQYF.

The rearrangement links TRBV30 to TRBJ2-5, with TRBD2 matching over 8 bases. The V segment lost 2 bases and the J segment 5 bases; nucleotides outside the gene matches: 4. Germline CDR1 reads GTSNPN; CDR2 reads SVGIG (reference sequence). The CDR3 is 13 residues long. The CDR3 nucleotides read TGTGCCTGGAGTACGAGCGGGAGTGAGACCCAGTACTTC. It codes for CAWSTSGSETQYF.

This chain joins TRBV7-6 and TRBJ2-2; 10 bases match TRBD2. The CDR3 totals 14 residues. From germline, CDR1 is SGHVS and CDR2 FNYEAQ. J gave up 5 bases and V 5 bases, and 2 bases lay outside the gene matches. As DNA, the CDR3 is TGTGCCAGCAGCCCGGGACTAGCGACCGGGGAGCTGTTTTTT. Residues: CASSPGLATGELFF.

The rearrangement joins TRBV29-1 to TRBJ2-1; 8 nucleotides line up with TRBD2. Germline-derived CDR1 and CDR2 are SQVTM and ANQGSEA. Unmatched junction bases numbered 5, after V lost 4 bases and J lost 0 bases. This CDR3 spans 15 amino acids. The CDR3 DNA follows: TGCAGCGTTGGGACTAGCAGTCGCTCCTACAATGAGCAGTTCTTC. Protein sequence: CSVGTSSRSYNEQFF.